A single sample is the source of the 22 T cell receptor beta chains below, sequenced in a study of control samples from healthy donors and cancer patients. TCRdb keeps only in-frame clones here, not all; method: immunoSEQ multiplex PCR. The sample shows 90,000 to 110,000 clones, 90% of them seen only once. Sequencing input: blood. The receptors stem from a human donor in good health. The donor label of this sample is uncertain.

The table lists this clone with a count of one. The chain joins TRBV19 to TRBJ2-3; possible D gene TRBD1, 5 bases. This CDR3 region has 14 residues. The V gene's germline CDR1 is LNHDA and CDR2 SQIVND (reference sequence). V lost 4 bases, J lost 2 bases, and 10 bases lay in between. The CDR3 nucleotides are TGTGCCAGTAGTAAGAGACAGTCCACAGATACGCAGTATTTT. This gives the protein CASSKRQSTDTQYF. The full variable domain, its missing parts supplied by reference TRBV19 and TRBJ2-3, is DGGITQSPKYLFRKEGQNVTLSCEQNLNHDAMYWYRQDPGQGLRLIYYSQIVNDFQKGDIAEGYSVSREKKESFPLTVTSAQKNPTAFYLCASSKRQSTDTQYFGPGTRLTVL.

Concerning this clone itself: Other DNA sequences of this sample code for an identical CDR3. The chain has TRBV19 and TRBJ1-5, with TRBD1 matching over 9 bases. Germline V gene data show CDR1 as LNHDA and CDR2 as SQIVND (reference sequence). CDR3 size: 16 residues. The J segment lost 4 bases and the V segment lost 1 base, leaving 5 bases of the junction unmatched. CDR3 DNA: TGTGCCAGTAGTATAGGGGGACAGGGACGGAATCAGCCCCAGCATTTT. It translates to CASSIGGQGRNQPQHF.

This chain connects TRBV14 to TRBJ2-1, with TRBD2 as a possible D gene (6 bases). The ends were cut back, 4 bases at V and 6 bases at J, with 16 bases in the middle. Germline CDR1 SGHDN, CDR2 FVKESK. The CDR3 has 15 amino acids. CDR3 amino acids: CASSPAGSRSNEQFF. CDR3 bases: TGTGCCAGCAGCCCCGCCGGGAGCCGCTCCAATGAGCAGTTCTTC.

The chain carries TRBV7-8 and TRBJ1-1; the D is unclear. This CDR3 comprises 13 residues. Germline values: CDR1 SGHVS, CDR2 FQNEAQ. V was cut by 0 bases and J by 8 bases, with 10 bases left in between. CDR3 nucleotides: TGTGCCAGCAGCTTAGCGGAGGGTAGGGAAGCTTTCTTT. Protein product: CASSLAEGREAFF.

DNA for the CDR3: TGTGCCAGCAGCCGAGACAGGGGGAATGAAAAACTGTTTTTT. Encoded protein: CASSRDRGNEKLFF. The chain couples TRBV7-8 to TRBJ1-4, with 9 positions matching TRBD1. With 5 bases clipped from V and 5 bases from J, the junction kept 3 bases outside the gene matches. The germline V gene encodes CDR1 SGHVS and CDR2 FQNEAQ. There are 14 residues in the CDR3.

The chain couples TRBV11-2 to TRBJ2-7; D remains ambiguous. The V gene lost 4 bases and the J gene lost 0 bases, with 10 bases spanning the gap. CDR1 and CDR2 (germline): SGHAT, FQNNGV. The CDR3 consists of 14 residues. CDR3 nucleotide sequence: TGTGCCAGCAGCTCGGACGGATCCTCCTACGAGCAGTACTTC. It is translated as CASSSDGSSYEQYF. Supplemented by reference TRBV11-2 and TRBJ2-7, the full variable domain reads EAGVAQSPRYKIIEKRQSVAFWCNPISGHATLYWYQQILGQGPKLLIQFQNNGVVDDSQLPKDRFSAERLKGVDSTLKIQPAKLEDSAVYLCASSSDGSSYEQYFGPGTRLTVT.

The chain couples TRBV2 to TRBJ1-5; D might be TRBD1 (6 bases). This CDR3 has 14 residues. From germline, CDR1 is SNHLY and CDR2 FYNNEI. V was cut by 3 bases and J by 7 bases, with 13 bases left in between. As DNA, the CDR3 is TGTGCCAGCAGTGAGCGGGGCAGGGGACAGCCCCAGCATTTT. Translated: CASSERGRGQPQHF.

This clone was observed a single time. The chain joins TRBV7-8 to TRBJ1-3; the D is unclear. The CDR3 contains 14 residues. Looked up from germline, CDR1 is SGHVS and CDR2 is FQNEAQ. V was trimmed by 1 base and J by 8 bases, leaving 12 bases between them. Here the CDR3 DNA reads TGTGCCAGCAGCTTAGGTTCCGACTCACACACCATATATTTT. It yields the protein CASSLGSDSHTIYF.

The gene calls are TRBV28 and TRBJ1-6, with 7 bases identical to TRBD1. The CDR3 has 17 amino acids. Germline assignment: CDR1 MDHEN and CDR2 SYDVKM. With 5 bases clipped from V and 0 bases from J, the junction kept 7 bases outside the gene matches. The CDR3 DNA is TGTGCCAGCAGTCCGACAGGGCTGAGCTCCTATAATTCACCCCTCCACTTT. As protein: CASSPTGLSSYNSPLHF.

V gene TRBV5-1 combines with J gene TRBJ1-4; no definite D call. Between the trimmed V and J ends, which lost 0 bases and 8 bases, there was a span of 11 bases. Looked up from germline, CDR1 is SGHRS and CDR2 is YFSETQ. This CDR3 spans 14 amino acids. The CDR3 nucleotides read TGCGCCAGCAGCTTGGGAGGTAGCGGCGAAAAACTGTTTTTT. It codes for CASSLGGSGEKLFF.

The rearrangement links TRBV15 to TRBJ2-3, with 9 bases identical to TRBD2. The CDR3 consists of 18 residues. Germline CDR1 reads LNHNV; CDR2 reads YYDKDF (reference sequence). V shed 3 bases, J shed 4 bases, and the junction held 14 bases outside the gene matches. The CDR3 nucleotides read TGTGCCACCAGCAGGGCCCGGAGGGCTAGCGGGGATTCAGATACGCAGTATTTT. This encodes CATSRARRASGDSDTQYF.

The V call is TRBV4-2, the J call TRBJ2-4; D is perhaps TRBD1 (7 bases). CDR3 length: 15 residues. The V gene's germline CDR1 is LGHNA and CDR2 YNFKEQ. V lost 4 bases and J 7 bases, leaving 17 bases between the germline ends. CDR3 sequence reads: CASSPDAGGMNIQYF. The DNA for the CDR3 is TGTGCCAGCAGCCCCGACGCAGGGGGGATGAACATTCAGTACTTC.

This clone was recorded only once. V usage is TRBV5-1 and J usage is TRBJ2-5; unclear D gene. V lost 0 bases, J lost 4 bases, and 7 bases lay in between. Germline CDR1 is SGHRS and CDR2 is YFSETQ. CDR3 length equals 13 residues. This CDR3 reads CASSLDPGETQYF. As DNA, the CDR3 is TGCGCCAGCAGCTTGGACCCCGGAGAGACCCAGTACTTC.

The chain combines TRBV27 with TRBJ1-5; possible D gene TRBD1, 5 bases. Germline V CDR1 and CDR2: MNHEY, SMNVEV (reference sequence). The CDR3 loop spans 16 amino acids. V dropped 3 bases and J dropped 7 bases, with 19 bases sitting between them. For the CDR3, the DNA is TGTGCCAGCAGTTTGTCCGGGACCGGGAGGAGACAGCCCCAGCATTTT. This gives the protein CASSLSGTGRRQPQHF.

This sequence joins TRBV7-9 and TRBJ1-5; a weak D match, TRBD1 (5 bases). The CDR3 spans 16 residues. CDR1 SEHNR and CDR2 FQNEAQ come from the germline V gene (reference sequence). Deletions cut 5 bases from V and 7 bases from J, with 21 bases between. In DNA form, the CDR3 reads TGTGCCAGCAGCCCGACCGGGCGCGATTGGGGGCAGCCCCAGCATTTT. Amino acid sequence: CASSPTGRDWGQPQHF. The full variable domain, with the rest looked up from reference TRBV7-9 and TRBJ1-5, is DTGVSQNPRHKITKRGQNVTFRCDPISEHNRLYWYRQTLGQGPEFLTYFQNEAQLEKSRLLSDRFSAERPKGSFSTLEIQRTEQGDSAMYLCASSPTGRDWGQPQHFGDGTRLSIL.

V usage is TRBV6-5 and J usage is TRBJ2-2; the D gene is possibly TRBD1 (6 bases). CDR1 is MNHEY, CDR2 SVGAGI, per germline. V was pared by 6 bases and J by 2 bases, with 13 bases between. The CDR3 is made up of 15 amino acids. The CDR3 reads CASREDSHNTGELFF. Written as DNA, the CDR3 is TGTGCCAGCAGGGAGGACAGTCATAACACCGGGGAGCTGTTTTTT.

For the CDR3, the DNA is TGTGCCAGCAGGGAGACAGCCAAAAACATTCAGTACTTC. Amino acid sequence: CASRETAKNIQYF. The chain has TRBV27 and TRBJ2-4, with D hard to call. Trimming removed 6 bases at V and 0 bases at J, with 6 bases between. Germline V CDR1 and CDR2: MNHEY, SMNVEV (reference sequence). The CDR3 extends over 13 amino acids.

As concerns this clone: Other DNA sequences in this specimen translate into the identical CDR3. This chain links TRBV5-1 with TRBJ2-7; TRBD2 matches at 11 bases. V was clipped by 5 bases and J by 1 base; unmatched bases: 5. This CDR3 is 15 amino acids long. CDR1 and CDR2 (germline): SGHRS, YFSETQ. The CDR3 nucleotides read TGCGCCAGCAGGCCCACTAGCGGGGGTTCCTACGAGCAGTACTTC. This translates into CASRPTSGGSYEQYF.

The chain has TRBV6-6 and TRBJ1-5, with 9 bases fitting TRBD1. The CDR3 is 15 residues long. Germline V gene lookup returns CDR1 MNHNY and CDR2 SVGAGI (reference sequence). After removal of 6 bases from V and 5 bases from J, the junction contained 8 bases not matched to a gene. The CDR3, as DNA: TGTGCCAGCAGCTCAGGACAGGGGAGCTATCAGCCCCAGCATTTT. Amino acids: CASSSGQGSYQPQHF.

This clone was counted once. The CDR3 DNA is TGTGCCAGCAGTCCCCCGGACAGCTTATATGGCTACACCTTC. Translated, it gives CASSPPDSLYGYTF. J is TRBJ1-2 and V is TRBV28, with D possibly matching TRBD1 (6 bases). The V end was cut by 5 bases, the J end by 5 bases, with 15 bases between. This CDR3 is 14 amino acids long. CDR1 is MDHEN and CDR2 is SYDVKM in the germline V gene.

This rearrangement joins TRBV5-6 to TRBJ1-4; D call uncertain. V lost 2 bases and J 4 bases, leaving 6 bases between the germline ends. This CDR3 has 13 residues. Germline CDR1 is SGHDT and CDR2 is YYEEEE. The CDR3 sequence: CASSLLSNEKLFF. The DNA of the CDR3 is TGTGCCAGCAGCTTACTCAGTAATGAAAAACTGTTTTTT.

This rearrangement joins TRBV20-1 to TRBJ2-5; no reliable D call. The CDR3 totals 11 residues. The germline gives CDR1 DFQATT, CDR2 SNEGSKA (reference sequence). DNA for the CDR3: TGCAGCGGGTGCTTGGAAGAGACCCAGTACTTC. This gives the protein CSGCLEETQYF.